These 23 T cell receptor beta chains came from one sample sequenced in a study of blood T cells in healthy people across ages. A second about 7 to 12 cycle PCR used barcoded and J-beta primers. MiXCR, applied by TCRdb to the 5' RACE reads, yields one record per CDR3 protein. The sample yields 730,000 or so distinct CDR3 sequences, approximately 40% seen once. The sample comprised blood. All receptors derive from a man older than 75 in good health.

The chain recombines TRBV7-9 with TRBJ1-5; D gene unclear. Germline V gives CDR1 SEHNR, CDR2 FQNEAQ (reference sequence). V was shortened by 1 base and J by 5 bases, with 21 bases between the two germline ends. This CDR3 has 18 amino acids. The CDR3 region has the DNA TGTGCCAGCAGCTTAGACTCGGTGTTCGAACCCCAGGATCAGCCCCAGCATTTT. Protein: CASSLDSVFEPQDQPQHF.

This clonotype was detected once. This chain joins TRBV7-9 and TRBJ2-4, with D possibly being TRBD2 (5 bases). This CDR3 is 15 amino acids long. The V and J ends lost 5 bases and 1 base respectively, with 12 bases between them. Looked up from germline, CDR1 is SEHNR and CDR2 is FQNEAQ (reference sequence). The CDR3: CASSPRGGAKNIQYF. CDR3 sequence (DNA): TGTGCCAGCAGCCCCCGGGGTGGGGCCAAAAACATTCAGTACTTC. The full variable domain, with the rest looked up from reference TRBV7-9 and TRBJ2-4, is DTGVSQNPRHKITKRGQNVTFRCDPISEHNRLYWYRQTLGQGPEFLTYFQNEAQLEKSRLLSDRFSAERPKGSFSTLEIQRTEQGDSAMYLCASSPRGGAKNIQYFGAGTRLSVL.

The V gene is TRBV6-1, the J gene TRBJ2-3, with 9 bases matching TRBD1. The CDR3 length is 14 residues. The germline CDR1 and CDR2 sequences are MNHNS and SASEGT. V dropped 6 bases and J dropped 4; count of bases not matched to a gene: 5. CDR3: CASREGQGADTQYF. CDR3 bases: TGTGCCAGCAGGGAGGGACAGGGAGCAGATACGCAGTATTTT.

DNA for the CDR3: TGCGCCAGCAGCCAGAAGAGATCAGCGGCTTCCTACAATGAGCAGTTCTTC. It translates to CASSQKRSAASYNEQFF. The rearrangement uses TRBV4-3 and TRBJ2-1, with D possibly being TRBD2 (5 bases). The germline V and J ends were trimmed by 3 bases and 1 base, with 16 bases remaining between them. This CDR3 is built from 17 residues. Germline loops: CDR1 LGHNA, CDR2 YSLEER.

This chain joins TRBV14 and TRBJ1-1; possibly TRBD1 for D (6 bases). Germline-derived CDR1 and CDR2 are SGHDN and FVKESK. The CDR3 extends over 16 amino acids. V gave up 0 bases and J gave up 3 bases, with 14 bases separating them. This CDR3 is CASSQDRGVRYTEAFF. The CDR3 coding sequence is TGTGCCAGCAGCCAAGATAGGGGGGTGAGGTACACTGAAGCTTTCTTT.

The CDR3 DNA reads as TGCGCCAGCAGCTCTGGGGCGGGGATTTATTCGGATGAGCAGTACTTC. It is translated as CASSSGAGIYSDEQYF. The rearrangement joins TRBV5-1 to TRBJ2-5; D is possibly TRBD2 (6 bases). The germline V gene has CDR1 SGHRS and CDR2 YFSETQ. The CDR3 extends over 16 amino acids. V lost 3 bases to trimming and J lost 11 bases, with 26 bases between them.

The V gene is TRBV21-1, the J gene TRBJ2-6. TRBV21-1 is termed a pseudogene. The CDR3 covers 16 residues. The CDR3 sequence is CASSKEQSSGANVLTF. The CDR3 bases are TGTGCCAGCAGCAAAGAACAGAGCTCTGGGGCCAACGTCCTGACTTTC.

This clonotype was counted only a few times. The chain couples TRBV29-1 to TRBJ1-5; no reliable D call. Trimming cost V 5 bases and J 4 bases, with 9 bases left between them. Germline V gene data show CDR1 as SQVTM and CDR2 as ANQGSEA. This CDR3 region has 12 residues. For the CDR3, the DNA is TGCAGCGTTTCGTTGGGTAATCAGCCCCAGCATTTT. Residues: CSVSLGNQPQHF.

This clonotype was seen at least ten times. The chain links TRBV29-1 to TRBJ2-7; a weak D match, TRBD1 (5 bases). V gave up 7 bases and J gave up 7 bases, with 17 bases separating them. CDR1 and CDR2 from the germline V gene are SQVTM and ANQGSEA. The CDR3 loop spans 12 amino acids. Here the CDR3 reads CSAGHKAWEQYF. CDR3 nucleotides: TGCAGCGCCGGACATAAGGCGTGGGAGCAGTACTTC.

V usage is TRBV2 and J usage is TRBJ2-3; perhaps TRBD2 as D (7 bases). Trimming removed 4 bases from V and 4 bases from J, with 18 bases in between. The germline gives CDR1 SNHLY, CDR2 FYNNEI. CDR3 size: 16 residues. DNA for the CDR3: TGTGCCAGCAGTGGAGCTGAGGGGGGGTCCTCAGATACGCAGTATTTT. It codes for CASSGAEGGSSDTQYF.

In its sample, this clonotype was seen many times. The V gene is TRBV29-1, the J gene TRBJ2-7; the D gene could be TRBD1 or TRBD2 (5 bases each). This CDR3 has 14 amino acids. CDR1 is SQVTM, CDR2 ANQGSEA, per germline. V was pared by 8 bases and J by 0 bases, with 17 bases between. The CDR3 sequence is CSIIQVASSYEQYF. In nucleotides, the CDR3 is TGCAGCATTATACAGGTAGCGAGCTCCTACGAGCAGTACTTC.

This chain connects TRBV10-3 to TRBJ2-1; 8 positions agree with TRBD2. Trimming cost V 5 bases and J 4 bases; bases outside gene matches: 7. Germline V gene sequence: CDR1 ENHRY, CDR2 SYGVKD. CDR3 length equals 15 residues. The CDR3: CAISHKAGEYNEQFF. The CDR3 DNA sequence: TGTGCCATCAGTCATAAAGCGGGAGAGTACAATGAGCAGTTCTTC.

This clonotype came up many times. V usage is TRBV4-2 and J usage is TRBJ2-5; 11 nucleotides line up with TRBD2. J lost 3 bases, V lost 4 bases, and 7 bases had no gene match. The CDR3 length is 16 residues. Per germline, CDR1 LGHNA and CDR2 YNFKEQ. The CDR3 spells CASSLNPGLAEETQYF. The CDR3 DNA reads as TGTGCCAGCAGCCTCAACCCGGGACTAGCGGAAGAGACCCAGTACTTC.

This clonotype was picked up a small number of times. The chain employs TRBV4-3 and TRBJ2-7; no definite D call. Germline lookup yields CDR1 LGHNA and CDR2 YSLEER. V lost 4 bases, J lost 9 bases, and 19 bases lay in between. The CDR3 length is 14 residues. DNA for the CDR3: TGCGCCAGCAGCCCAGGTGGTTCGATGGAGATGCAGTACTTC. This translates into CASSPGGSMEMQYF.

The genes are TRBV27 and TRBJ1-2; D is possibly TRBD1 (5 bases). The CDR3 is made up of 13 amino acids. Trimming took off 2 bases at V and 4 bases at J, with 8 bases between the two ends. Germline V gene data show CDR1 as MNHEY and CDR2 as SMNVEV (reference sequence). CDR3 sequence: CASSLGASYGYTF. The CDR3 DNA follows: TGTGCCAGCAGTTTAGGGGCTAGCTATGGCTACACCTTC.

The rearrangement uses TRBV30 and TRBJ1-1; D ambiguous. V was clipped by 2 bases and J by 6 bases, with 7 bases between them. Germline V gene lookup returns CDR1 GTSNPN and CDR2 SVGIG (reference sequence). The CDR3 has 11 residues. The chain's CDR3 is CAWSRAAEAFF. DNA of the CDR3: TGTGCCTGGAGTAGGGCGGCTGAAGCTTTCTTT.

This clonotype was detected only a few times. DNA for the CDR3: TGCAGTGCTAGATGGGCTAGCGGGAGAGACAATGAGCAGTTCTTC. Translation: CSARWASGRDNEQFF. The chain uses TRBV20-1 and TRBJ2-1; 10 nucleotides agree with TRBD2. V lost 2 bases, J lost 5 bases, and 6 bases stayed unmatched. Germline CDR1 reads DFQATT; CDR2 reads SNEGSKA (reference sequence). This CDR3 spans 15 amino acids.

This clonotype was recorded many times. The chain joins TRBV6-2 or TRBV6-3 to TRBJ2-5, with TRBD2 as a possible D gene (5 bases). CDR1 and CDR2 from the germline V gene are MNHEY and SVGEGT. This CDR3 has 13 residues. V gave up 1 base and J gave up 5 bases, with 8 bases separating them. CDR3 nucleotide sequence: TGTGCCAGCAGTTACTGGAGGCGCGAGACCCAGTACTTC. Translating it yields CASSYWRRETQYF.

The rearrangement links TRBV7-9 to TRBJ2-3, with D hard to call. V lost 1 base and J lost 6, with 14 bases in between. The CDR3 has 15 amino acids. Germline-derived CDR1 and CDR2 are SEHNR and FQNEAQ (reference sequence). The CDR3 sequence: CASSLEGFSGDTQYF. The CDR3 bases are TGTGCCAGCAGCTTAGAGGGTTTTTCTGGGGATACGCAGTATTTT.

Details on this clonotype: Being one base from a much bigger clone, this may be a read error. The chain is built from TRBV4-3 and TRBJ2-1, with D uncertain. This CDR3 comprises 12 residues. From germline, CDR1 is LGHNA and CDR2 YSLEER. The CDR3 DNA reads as TGCGCCAGCAGCCGAGGCGGCAATGAGCGGTTCTTC. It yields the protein CASSRGGNERFF.

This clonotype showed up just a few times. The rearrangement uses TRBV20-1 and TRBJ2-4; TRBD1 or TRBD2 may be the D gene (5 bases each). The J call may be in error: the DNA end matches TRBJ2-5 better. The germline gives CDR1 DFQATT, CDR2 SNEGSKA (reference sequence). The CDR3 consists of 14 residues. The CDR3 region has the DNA TGCAGTGCTATAGACTCGGGACGGCGGGAGACCCAGTACTTC. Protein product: CSAIDSGRRETQYF.

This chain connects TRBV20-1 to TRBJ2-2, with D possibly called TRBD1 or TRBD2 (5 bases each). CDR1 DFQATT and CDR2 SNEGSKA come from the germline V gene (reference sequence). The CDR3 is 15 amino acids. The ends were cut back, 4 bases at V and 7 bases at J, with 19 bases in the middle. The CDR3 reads CSATPGPQHGGELFF. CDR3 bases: TGCAGTGCTACCCCGGGACCCCAGCACGGCGGGGAGCTGTTTTTT.

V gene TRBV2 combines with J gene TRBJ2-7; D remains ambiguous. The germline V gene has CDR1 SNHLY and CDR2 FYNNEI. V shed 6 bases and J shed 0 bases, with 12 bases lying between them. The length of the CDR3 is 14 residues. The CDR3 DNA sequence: TGTGCCAGCAGGGCACCTTGGAGCTCCTACGAGCAGTACTTC. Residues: CASRAPWSSYEQYF.